Given below is one T cell receptor beta chain in context. Its specific antigen is unknown. No base-level quality is on record; no much larger clone is a single base apart. The CDR3 runs 14 amino acids, cysteine and phenylalanine included. Only CDR3 DNA is held: 42 bases, read in frame from base 1. Sequences MNHNS (CDR1) and SASEGT (CDR2) are obtained from the germline V gene. A distance of 12 bases separates the germline ends of V and J, which lose 2 bases and 4 bases respectively. Receptor amplification or capture employed the immunoSEQ multiplex PCR assay. TCRdb carries this immuneACCESS record with in-frame sequences only. Its versions omit some clonotypes, under half of them owing to an unresolved V gene in the studies checked, with the rest unexplained. The sample yields fewer than 110,000 clones; under 96% were counted once. Roughly 0.19% of the sample is in the top ten clones. The data stem from a study of technical replicates of blood from a handful of donors (dated by TCRdb to about 2017).

Rearrangement joined TRBV6-1 to TRBJ2-7; the D segment cannot be called with confidence. The receptor's source is a human donor in good health. The sequenced sample consisted of T cells isolated from PBMCs. The DNA reads as follows: TGTGCCAGCAGTGAATCCCACCTGAGTTACGAGCAGTACTTC. Its amino acids are CASSESHLSYEQYF.